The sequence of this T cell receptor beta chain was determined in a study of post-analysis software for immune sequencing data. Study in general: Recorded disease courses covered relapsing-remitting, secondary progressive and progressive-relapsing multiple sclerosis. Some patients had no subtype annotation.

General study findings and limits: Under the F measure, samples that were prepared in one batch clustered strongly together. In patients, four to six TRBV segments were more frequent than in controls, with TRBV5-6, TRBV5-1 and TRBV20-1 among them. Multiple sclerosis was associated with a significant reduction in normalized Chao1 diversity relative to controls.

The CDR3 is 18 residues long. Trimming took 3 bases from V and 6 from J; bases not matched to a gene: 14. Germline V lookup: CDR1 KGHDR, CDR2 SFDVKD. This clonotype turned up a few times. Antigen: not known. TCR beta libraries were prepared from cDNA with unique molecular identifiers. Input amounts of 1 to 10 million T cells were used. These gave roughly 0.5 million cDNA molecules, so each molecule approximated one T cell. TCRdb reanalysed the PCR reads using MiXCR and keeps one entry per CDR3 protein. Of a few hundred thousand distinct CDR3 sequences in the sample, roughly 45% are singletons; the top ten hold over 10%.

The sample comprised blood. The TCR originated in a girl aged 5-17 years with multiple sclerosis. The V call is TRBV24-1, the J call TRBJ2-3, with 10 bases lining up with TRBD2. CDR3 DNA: TGTGCCACCAGTGATCCGGGGACTAGCGAGACCTTATGGGATACGCAGTATTTT. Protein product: CATSDPGTSETLWDTQYF.